The source of this T cell receptor (beta chain) is a study of shared clonotypes between healthy human individuals. This CDR3 region has 13 residues. Germline lookup yields CDR1 LNHNV and CDR2 YYDKDF (reference sequence). The ends lost 6 bases at V and 6 bases at J; junction bases unmatched: 3. Some clones are missing from TCRdb's copy, which holds only in-frame ones; the method was immunoSEQ multiplex PCR. The data contain about 690,000 clones, 90% of them singletons. Sequencing was done on a sample of memory CD8+ T cells from PBMCs. Subset defined: CD45RO+ cells pooled with CCR7-negative TemRA cells. The TCR sequence derives from a man aged 18 to 29 in good health. Some clones in this sample may be carry-over from other donors' samples. The chain joins TRBV15 to TRBJ2-2, with 8 nucleotides matching TRBD2. The CDR3 is CATRSGSPGELFF. CDR3 bases: TGTGCCACCAGGAGCGGGAGCCCCGGGGAGCTGTTTTTT.